This is a list of T cell receptor beta chains from one sample in a study of cytomegalovirus exposure and HLA in healthy donors. Profiled with immunoSEQ multiplex PCR; TCRdb holds only in-frame clones, not every one. Among about 180,000 clones, around 82% were seen once, and the ten largest hold 2% to 2.5%. Sequencing was done on a sample of PBMCs. The receptors come from a woman under 40 in good health and CMV-seropositive. Both conserved end residues are part of each CDR3. The D gene is left open where the match is weak. Not every row has a clone size; where given, it reads once, few, many or a size class.

clone size	D gene	V gene	J gene	CDR3 protein	CDR3 DNA
once	.	TRBV4-3	TRBJ2-3	CASSQQGPQYF	TGCGCCAGCAGCCAACAGGGGCCGCAGTATTTT
.	TRBD1	TRBV6-6	TRBJ1-5	CASRRTGDSNQPQHF	TGTGCCAGCAGGCGGACAGGTGATAGCAATCAGCCCCAGCATTTT
.	TRBD2	TRBV27	TRBJ2-7	CASSRLGGSYEQYF	TGTGCCAGCAGTCGGTTGGGGGGGTCCTACGAGCAGTACTTC
.	.	TRBV5-1	TRBJ2-7	CASSLGSQFNEQYF	TGCGCCAGCAGCTTGGGGTCACAGTTCAACGAGCAGTACTTC
.	.	TRBV6-5	TRBJ1-2	CASSTYGTGSYGYTF	TGTGCCAGCAGTACCTACGGAACAGGGAGCTATGGCTACACCTTC
.	TRBD2	TRBV5-4	TRBJ2-1	CASSRTSGGHYNEQFF	TGTGCCAGCAGCAGGACTAGCGGGGGCCATTACAATGAGCAGTTCTTC
.	TRBD2	TRBV7-3	TRBJ2-2	CASSPQGSGGPNTGELFF	TGTGCCAGCAGCCCCCAGGGTAGCGGGGGGCCGAACACCGGGGAGCTGTTTTTT
once	.	TRBV19	TRBJ1-5	CASSWGHGNQPQHF	TGTGCCAGTAGCTGGGGACATGGCAATCAGCCCCAGCATTTT
.	TRBD1	TRBV18	TRBJ2-1	CASSLTGASYNEQFF	TGTGCCAGCTCACTGACAGGGGCTAGTTACAATGAGCAGTTCTTC
few	TRBD1	TRBV28	TRBJ1-2	CASSFRTGIYGYTF	TGTGCCAGCAGTTTCCGGACAGGGATCTATGGCTACACCTTC
.	.	TRBV6-5	TRBJ2-1	CASSRGSVSYNEQFF	TGTGCCAGCAGTAGGGGCAGTGTCTCATACAATGAGCAGTTCTTC
.	.	TRBV7-2	TRBJ2-5	CASSLLKETQYF	TGTGCCAGCAGCTTACTTAAAGAGACCCAGTACTTC
.	.	TRBV7-2	TRBJ1-5	CASSLVGGGQGNQPQHF	TGTGCCAGCAGCTTAGTTGGGGGGGGGCAAGGCAATCAGCCCCAGCATTTT
.	.	TRBV27	TRBJ2-7	CASSPSGGSYEQYF	TGTGCCAGCAGTCCCTCAGGGGGGTCCTACGAGCAGTACTTC
.	.	TRBV7-9	TRBJ1-2	CASSLGGEVSYGYTF	TGTGCCAGCAGCCTCGGGGGGGAGGTTAGCTATGGCTACACCTTC